These 27 T cell receptor beta chains share one sample of origin, sequenced in a study of control samples from healthy donors and cancer patients. Here immunoSEQ multiplex PCR was the method, and the copy in TCRdb shows in-frame clones only, minus some. The sample consists of more than 50,000 clones, 70% to 90% of them appearing once. Source material: blood. The origin of the receptors is a man in his fifties in good health.

To note about this clone: The same CDR3 can be traced to other DNA sequences in this sample. This chain links TRBV13 with TRBJ2-1; TRBD2 agrees at 12 bases. CDR1 is PRHDT, CDR2 FYEKMQ, per germline (reference sequence). Trimming took 3 bases from V and 4 from J; bases not matched to a gene: 4. The CDR3 contains 16 residues. CDR3 in amino acids: CASSLGTSGRYNEQFF. In DNA, the CDR3 is TGTGCCAGCAGCTTGGGGACTAGCGGGCGGTACAATGAGCAGTTCTTC.

The rearrangement links TRBV5-1 to TRBJ2-2, with a tentative D call TRBD2 (6 bases). V was clipped by 4 bases and J by 4 bases, with 14 bases between them. The CDR3 has 15 residues. CDR1 SGHRS and CDR2 YFSETQ come from the germline V gene. CDR3 nucleotide sequence: TGCGCCAGCAGCCTTTGGGACTCGGGCACCGGGGAGCTGTTTTTT. It is translated as CASSLWDSGTGELFF. Together with reference TRBV5-1 and TRBJ2-2, the CDR3 gives the full variable domain: KAGVTQTPRYLIKTRGQQVTLSCSPISGHRSVSWYQQTPGQGLQFLFEYFSETQRNKGNFPGRFSGRQFSNSRSEMNVSTLELGDSALYLCASSLWDSGTGELFFGEGSRLTVL.

The chain has TRBV7-9 and TRBJ2-1, with unresolved D. Trimming pared 1 base from V and 6 bases from J, leaving 10 bases between. From germline, CDR1 is SEHNR and CDR2 FQNEAQ (reference sequence). There are 14 residues in the CDR3. The CDR3, as DNA: TGTGCCAGCAGCTTAGGGGGTAGGGTCAATGAGCAGTTCTTC. Translated, it gives CASSLGGRVNEQFF.

This sequence joins TRBV21-1 and TRBJ1-5. TRBV21-1 counts as a pseudogene. The CDR3 spans 15 residues. The DNA for the CDR3 is TGTGCCAGCAGCAAAGTAACGTACCCGGGTCAGCCCCAGCATTTT. Translated, it gives CASSKVTYPGQPQHF.

The chain is built from TRBV5-1 and TRBJ1-1; D possibly corresponds to TRBD1 (6 bases). With 0 bases removed from V and 5 bases from J, the gap between germline ends came to 11 bases. CDR1 SGHRS and CDR2 YFSETQ come from the germline V gene. This CDR3 contains 14 residues. CDR3 amino acids: CASSLEVGGTEAFF. The CDR3 coding sequence is TGCGCCAGCAGCTTGGAGGTAGGGGGAACTGAAGCTTTCTTT. Variable domain in full (rest from reference TRBV5-1 and TRBJ1-1): KAGVTQTPRYLIKTRGQQVTLSCSPISGHRSVSWYQQTPGQGLQFLFEYFSETQRNKGNFPGRFSGRQFSNSRSEMNVSTLELGDSALYLCASSLEVGGTEAFFGQGTRLTVV.

The chain has TRBV6-6 and TRBJ1-1; 7 nucleotides align to TRBD1. Germline CDR1 is MNHNY and CDR2 is SVGAGI (reference sequence). Trimming at V came to 7 bases and at J to 0 bases, leaving 11 bases not matched to a gene. There are 16 residues in the CDR3. The CDR3 protein is CASILAGGPMNTEAFF. CDR3 in DNA: TGTGCCAGCATCCTAGCAGGGGGTCCCATGAACACTGAAGCTTTCTTT.

The chain links TRBV6-5 to TRBJ1-1, with 7 bases fitting TRBD1. Per the germline V gene, CDR1 is MNHEY and CDR2 is SVGAGI. There are 13 residues in the CDR3. J gave up 0 bases and V 6 bases, and 1 base lay outside the gene matches. This CDR3 is CASRGQLNTEAFF. The CDR3 DNA is TGTGCCAGCAGGGGACAGTTGAACACTGAAGCTTTCTTT.

The rearrangement uses TRBV14 and TRBJ2-3; 9 bases match TRBD2. This CDR3 contains 15 residues. The germline V gene encodes CDR1 SGHDN and CDR2 FVKESK. J lost 5 bases, V lost 3 bases, and 6 bases had no gene match. The CDR3 region is CASSQTGLAGDTQYF. CDR3 coding DNA: TGTGCCAGCAGCCAGACGGGACTAGCTGGAGATACGCAGTATTTT.

This chain uses TRBV7-9 with TRBJ2-5; no clear D gene. Trimming removed 4 bases from V and 3 bases from J, with 9 bases in between. CDR3 length equals 13 residues. The V gene's germline CDR1 is SEHNR and CDR2 FQNEAQ (reference sequence). CDR3 sequence: CASSSLVEETQYF. The CDR3 bases are TGTGCCAGCAGCTCGCTAGTGGAAGAGACCCAGTACTTC.

This clone showed up just a few times. V and J are TRBV11-3 and TRBJ2-7; D perhaps matches TRBD1 (6 bases). The length of the CDR3 is 13 residues. Germline CDR1 reads SGHNT; CDR2 reads YENEEA. V was cut by 5 bases and J by 3 bases, with 11 bases left in between. CDR3 in amino acids: CASSQDSFYEQYF. For the CDR3, the DNA is TGTGCCAGCAGCCAGGACAGTTTCTACGAGCAGTACTTC.

The rearrangement links TRBV7-9 to TRBJ2-2; perhaps D is TRBD1 or TRBD2 (5 bases each). V lost 4 bases and J lost 6, with 15 bases in between. Germline V gene sequence: CDR1 SEHNR, CDR2 FQNEAQ (reference sequence). The CDR3 totals 15 residues. The CDR3 is CASSSPGRGPGELFF. CDR3 DNA sequence: TGTGCCAGCAGCTCGCCGGGACGAGGTCCCGGGGAGCTGTTTTTT.

The chain combines TRBV3-1 (or the pseudogene TRBV3-2) with TRBJ1-2, with D perhaps matching TRBD1 (5 bases). The length of the CDR3 is 16 residues. The V end lost 0 bases, the J end lost 5 bases, and 16 bases lay between the germline ends. Germline CDR1 is LGHDT and CDR2 is YNNKEL (reference sequence). CDR3 nucleotides: TGTGCCAGCAGCCAAGAGGTGGTCGTTCGGGGGTATGGCTACACCTTC. It yields the protein CASSQEVVVRGYGYTF.

V and J are TRBV6-5 and TRBJ1-2; 9 nucleotides align to TRBD1. This CDR3 region has 15 residues. Germline trimming cut 6 bases from V and 6 bases from J; bases unmatched to any gene: 11. Germline V gene lookup returns CDR1 MNHEY and CDR2 SVGAGI. CDR3 in amino acids: CASSIGQGFRNGYTF. DNA for the CDR3: TGTGCCAGCAGCATCGGACAGGGGTTTCGAAATGGCTACACCTTC.

This chain joins TRBV24-1 and TRBJ1-2; the D gene is possibly TRBD1 (5 bases). CDR3 length: 14 amino acids. The germline V and J ends were trimmed by 1 base and 8 bases, with 13 bases remaining between them. Germline V gene lookup returns CDR1 KGHDR and CDR2 SFDVKD. CDR3 sequence reads: CATSDFEQGGGYTF. In DNA form, the CDR3 reads TGTGCCACCAGTGATTTTGAGCAGGGAGGGGGCTACACCTTC.

The rearrangement links TRBV28 to TRBJ2-3; a possible D gene is TRBD1 (5 bases). This CDR3 region has 14 residues. The V gene lost 2 bases and the J gene lost 3 bases, with 9 bases spanning the gap. Germline values: CDR1 MDHEN, CDR2 SYDVKM. CDR3 nucleotides: TGTGCCAGCAGTTTAGGGTCAGGGACAGATACGCAGTATTTT. Translating gives CASSLGSGTDTQYF.

The chain couples TRBV29-1 to TRBJ1-2, with a tentative D call TRBD1 (5 bases). The germline gives CDR1 SQVTM, CDR2 ANQGSEA. The V and J ends lost 8 bases and 7 bases respectively, with 20 bases between them. There are 13 residues in the CDR3. The CDR3: CSFGTANRGGYTF. CDR3 bases: TGCAGCTTCGGGACGGCTAACAGAGGTGGCTACACCTTC.

The CDR3 DNA reads TGCGCCAGCAGTGAATATAGAGTGGAATCACCCCTCCACTTT. It codes for CASSEYRVESPLHF. The V and J genes are TRBV10-2 and TRBJ1-6; no clear D gene. Germline assignment: CDR1 WSHSY and CDR2 SAAADI. This CDR3 is built from 14 residues. Trimming left V 3 bases short and J 10 bases short, with 13 bases between.

The chain uses TRBV28 and TRBJ1-2; D perhaps matches TRBD1 (5 bases). V lost 6 bases and J lost 5, with 10 bases in between. CDR3 length equals 12 residues. Germline CDR1 MDHEN, CDR2 SYDVKM. Written as DNA, the CDR3 is TGTGCCAGCAGCTACGGGGGTTATGGCTACACCTTC. This codes for CASSYGGYGYTF.

The chain uses TRBV3-1 (or the pseudogene TRBV3-2) and TRBJ2-2; no firm D call. Germline V lookup: CDR1 LGHDT, CDR2 YNNKEL (reference sequence). CDR3 length: 11 residues. The V gene lost 2 bases and the J gene lost 8 bases, with 3 bases spanning the gap. The CDR3 loop reads CASSQIGELFF. CDR3 coding DNA: TGTGCCAGCAGCCAAATAGGGGAGCTGTTTTTT.

The sample holds one count of this clone. The gene calls are TRBV28 and TRBJ2-1; 9 positions match TRBD1. This CDR3 has 14 amino acids. Germline trimming cut 11 bases from V and 1 base from J; bases unmatched to any gene: 6. Germline V gives CDR1 MDHEN, CDR2 SYDVKM. CDR3 amino acids: CACLGTGSYNEQFF. Here the CDR3 DNA reads TGTGCCTGCCTCGGGACAGGGTCCTACAATGAGCAGTTCTTC.

Comments on this clone: Other nucleotide sequences in the sample specify the same CDR3. DNA of the CDR3: TGTGCCAGCAGTTTGACCGGTCCTTATGGCTACACCTTC. As protein: CASSLTGPYGYTF. The rearrangement uses TRBV28 and TRBJ1-2; D is unclear. Looked up from germline, CDR1 is MDHEN and CDR2 is SYDVKM. The CDR3 length is 13 residues. With 3 bases removed from V and 5 bases from J, the gap between germline ends came to 10 bases.

This clone has just one count. The rearrangement joins TRBV29-1 to TRBJ2-1; D gene uncertain. Germline V lookup: CDR1 SQVTM, CDR2 ANQGSEA. This CDR3 contains 13 residues. The V and J ends lost 8 bases and 8 bases respectively, with 19 bases between them. The CDR3, as DNA: TGCAGCTCCCCTAAATCTACGGGCGATGAGCAGTTCTTC. It specifies CSSPKSTGDEQFF.

CDR3 nucleotides: TGTGCCAGCAGTTTTTTGGAAGGGTCTGAAGCTTTCTTT. It codes for CASSFLEGSEAFF. The chain links TRBV28 to TRBJ1-1; D is unresolved. Germline CDR1 is MDHEN and CDR2 is SYDVKM. This CDR3 has 13 residues. Trimming shortened V by 3 bases and J by 6 bases, and 11 bases separated the two germline ends.

The V and J genes are TRBV29-1 and TRBJ2-3; unclear D gene. CDR1 SQVTM and CDR2 ANQGSEA come from the germline V gene. The germline V and J ends were trimmed by 4 bases and 3 bases, with 14 bases remaining between them. CDR3 length: 14 residues. CDR3 bases: TGCAGCGTTGTGGCGGTACTTGGGACAGATACGCAGTATTTT. Translating it yields CSVVAVLGTDTQYF.

The CDR3 loop reads CATSDGGTQGEQFF. DNA for the CDR3: TGTGCCACCAGTGATGGCGGGACGCAGGGTGAGCAGTTCTTC. J is TRBJ2-1 and V is TRBV24-1, with D maybe TRBD2 (6 bases). The CDR3 runs 14 residues. CDR1 is KGHDR, CDR2 SFDVKD, per germline. Trimming removed 3 bases from V and 9 bases from J, with 14 bases in between.

This clone came up once. The chain carries TRBV4-3 and TRBJ1-4; 7 bases are shared with TRBD1. With V trimmed by 0 bases and J by 6 bases, 4 bases remained unmatched. In germline, CDR1 is LGHNA, CDR2 YSLEER. The length of the CDR3 is 15 residues. CDR3: CASSQDGTEDEKLFF. The CDR3 region has the DNA TGCGCCAGCAGCCAAGACGGGACAGAGGATGAAAAACTGTTTTTT.

This clone was seen just once. The chain has TRBV24-1 and TRBJ2-3; 7 nucleotides match TRBD2. V shed 4 bases, J shed 2 bases, and the junction held 8 bases outside the gene matches. The CDR3 covers 16 residues. Germline assignment: CDR1 KGHDR and CDR2 SFDVKD. CDR3: CATSDLQGGDTDTQYF. CDR3 bases: TGTGCCACCAGTGACCTCCAGGGAGGGGACACAGATACGCAGTATTTT.